These 12 T cell receptor beta chains share one sample of origin, sequenced in a study of blood T cell repertoires in COVID-19. The table came from immunoSEQ multiplex PCR; TCRdb's copy has only in-frame clones and leaves some out. The table has 350,000 to 400,000 clones, about 90% seen once. The sequencing sample was made of peripheral blood. These receptors came from a young man with active or convalescent COVID-19.

V and J are TRBV29-1 and TRBJ1-2, with D maybe TRBD1 (5 bases). Per the germline V gene, CDR1 is SQVTM and CDR2 is ANQGSEA. This CDR3 region has 17 residues. V shed 0 bases and J shed 2 bases, with 19 bases lying between them. CDR3 in amino acids: CSVEDSYRGAPNYGYTF. The CDR3 DNA reads TGCAGCGTTGAAGACTCATACCGCGGGGCGCCAAACTATGGCTACACCTTC. Full variable domain (rest looked up from reference TRBV29-1 and TRBJ1-2): SAVISQKPSRDICQRGTSLTIQCQVDSQVTMMFWYRQQPGQSLTLIATANQGSEATYESGFVIDKFPISRPNLTFSTLTVSNMSPEDSSIYLCSVEDSYRGAPNYGYTFGSGTRLTVV.

In DNA form, the CDR3 reads TGTGCCAGCAGCTTAAGTCACAGAACGACCTACGAGCAGTACTTC. This sequence encodes CASSLSHRTTYEQYF. This chain links TRBV13 with TRBJ2-7; D remains ambiguous. There are 15 residues in the CDR3. Looked up from germline, CDR1 is PRHDT and CDR2 is FYEKMQ (reference sequence). With 2 bases removed from V and 2 bases from J, the gap between germline ends came to 13 bases.

This chain uses TRBV9 with TRBJ1-2; a weak D match, TRBD1 (6 bases). The V end was cut by 3 bases, the J end by 3 bases, with 15 bases between. Germline CDR1 reads SGDLS; CDR2 reads YYNGEE. The CDR3 runs to 15 residues. CDR3 nucleotide sequence: TGTGCCAGCAGCGCGTCCTTGGACAGAGACTATGGCTACACCTTC. Its protein is CASSASLDRDYGYTF.

In nucleotides, the CDR3 is TGTGCCAGCAGCTTCAGTGATGGGGAGCTGTTTTTT. Translating it yields CASSFSDGELFF. The chain has TRBV7-3 and TRBJ2-2; D gene unclear. CDR3 length: 12 amino acids. The V gene lost 3 bases and the J gene lost 8 bases, with 7 bases spanning the gap. The V gene's germline CDR1 is SGHTA and CDR2 FQGTGA. Combining the CDR3 with reference TRBV7-3 and TRBJ2-2 gives the whole variable domain GAGVSQTPSNKVTEKGKYVELRCDPISGHTALYWYRQSLGQGPEFLIYFQGTGAADDSGLPNDRFFAVRPEGSVSTLKIQRTERGDSAVYLCASSFSDGELFFGEGSRLTVL.

The gene calls are TRBV27 and TRBJ1-5; D may be TRBD1 (6 bases). This CDR3 is 16 amino acids long. Germline V gives CDR1 MNHEY, CDR2 SMNVEV (reference sequence). The ends were cut back, 5 bases at V and 1 base at J, with 15 bases in the middle. The CDR3 here is CASSPIQGLSNQPQHF. The DNA for the CDR3 is TGTGCCAGCAGTCCTATACAGGGTCTGAGCAATCAGCCCCAGCATTTT.

The chain recombines TRBV7-9 with TRBJ1-4; no firm D call. V was trimmed by 0 bases and J by 0 bases, leaving 11 bases between them. There are 17 residues in the CDR3. Germline values: CDR1 SEHNR, CDR2 FQNEAQ (reference sequence). CDR3 nucleotide sequence: TGTGCCAGCAGCTTAGCGCAGGTACAGACAACTAATGAAAAACTGTTTTTT. It codes for CASSLAQVQTTNEKLFF. Combining the CDR3 with reference TRBV7-9 and TRBJ1-4 gives the whole variable domain DTGVSQNPRHKITKRGQNVTFRCDPISEHNRLYWYRQTLGQGPEFLTYFQNEAQLEKSRLLSDRFSAERPKGSFSTLEIQRTEQGDSAMYLCASSLAQVQTTNEKLFFGSGTQLSVL.

This chain uses TRBV28 with TRBJ1-2; unclear D gene. The V gene's germline CDR1 is MDHEN and CDR2 SYDVKM. The ends were cut back, 3 bases at V and 9 bases at J, with 20 bases in the middle. This CDR3 contains 15 residues. CDR3 in amino acids: CASSLVEPGRESYTF. CDR3 nucleotides: TGTGCCAGCAGTTTGGTGGAGCCCGGTCGTGAGAGCTACACCTTC.

The rearrangement links TRBV3-1 (or the pseudogene TRBV3-2) to TRBJ1-5, with a weak D call TRBD1 (6 bases). Per germline, CDR1 LGHDT and CDR2 YNNKEL (reference sequence). Between the trimmed V and J ends, which lost 4 bases and 2 bases, there was a span of 15 bases. The CDR3 covers 16 residues. CDR3 nucleotides: TGTGCCAGCAGCCCGTATGGGGGCCGGGGCAATCAGCCCCAGCATTTT. This sequence encodes CASSPYGGRGNQPQHF.

This clone turned up a few times. J is TRBJ2-5 and V is TRBV28; maybe TRBD2 (6 bases). Germline V gene sequence: CDR1 MDHEN, CDR2 SYDVKM. The CDR3 has 13 residues. The V and J ends lost 9 bases and 4 bases respectively, with 15 bases between them. The CDR3 nucleotides are TGTGCCAGTTCTAGGAGGGGAGGAGAGACCCAGTACTTC. It specifies CASSRRGGETQYF.

The chain carries TRBV5-1 and TRBJ2-1; 8 nucleotides agree with TRBD2. The V and J ends lost 4 bases and 6 bases, in that order; junction bases with no gene match: 9. From germline, CDR1 is SGHRS and CDR2 YFSETQ. The CDR3 spans 15 residues. CDR3 in amino acids: CASSPSGTSINEQFF. CDR3 sequence (DNA): TGCGCCAGCAGCCCTTCCGGGACTAGTATCAATGAGCAGTTCTTC.

J is TRBJ2-5 and V is TRBV2, with 14 bases matching TRBD2. The CDR3 totals 16 residues. Germline V gives CDR1 SNHLY, CDR2 FYNNEI. V trimming: 5 bases; J trimming: 4 bases; junction bases outside the gene matches: 6. Written as DNA, the CDR3 is TGTGCCAGCAGTCCGGGACTAGCGGGAGAGGGAGAGACCCAGTACTTC. Its protein is CASSPGLAGEGETQYF.

The gene calls are TRBV19 and TRBJ1-1; D is unresolved. Trimming shortened V by 3 bases and J by 4 bases, and 12 bases separated the two germline ends. Germline V gene data show CDR1 as LNHDA and CDR2 as SQIVND (reference sequence). The CDR3 length is 14 residues. CDR3 DNA sequence: TGTGCCAGTAGTATTGAGGGAGATATCACTGAAGCTTTCTTT. This translates into CASSIEGDITEAFF.